The entry below gives a single T cell receptor (beta chain) sequence along with its context. The length of the CDR3 is 15 residues. The germline V gene encodes CDR1 MNHNS and CDR2 SASEGT. V lost 0 bases, J lost 2 bases, and 8 bases lay in between. These data come from a study of cytomegalovirus exposure and HLA in healthy donors. The PCR was carried out with 60 Vbeta primers and 13 Jbeta primers. The table came from immunoSEQ multiplex PCR; TCRdb's copy has only in-frame clones and leaves some out. This repertoire includes roughly 60,000 clones. Sequencing used PBMCs. The sequence derives from a male donor in good health and CMV-seronegative. The V call is TRBV6-1, the J call TRBJ1-5; no reliable D call. CDR3 sequence reads: CASSEARSGNQPQHF. The DNA of the CDR3 is TGTGCCAGCAGTGAAGCGCGGAGTGGCAATCAGCCCCAGCATTTT.